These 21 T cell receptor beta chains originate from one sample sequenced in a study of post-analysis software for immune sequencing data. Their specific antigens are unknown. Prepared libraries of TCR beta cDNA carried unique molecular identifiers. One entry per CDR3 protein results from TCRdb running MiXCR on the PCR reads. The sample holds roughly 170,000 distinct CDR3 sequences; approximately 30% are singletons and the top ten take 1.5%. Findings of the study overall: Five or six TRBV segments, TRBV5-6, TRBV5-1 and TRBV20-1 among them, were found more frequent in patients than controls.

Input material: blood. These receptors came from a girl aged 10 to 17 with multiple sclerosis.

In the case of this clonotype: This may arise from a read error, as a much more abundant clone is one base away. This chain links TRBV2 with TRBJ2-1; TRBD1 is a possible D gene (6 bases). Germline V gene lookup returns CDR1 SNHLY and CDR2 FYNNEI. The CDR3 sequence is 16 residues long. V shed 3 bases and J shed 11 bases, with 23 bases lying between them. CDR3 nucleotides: TGTGCCAGCAGTGACGGGCAGGGGTTGCATACGGATAAGCAGTTCTTC. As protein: CASSDGQGLHTDKQFF.

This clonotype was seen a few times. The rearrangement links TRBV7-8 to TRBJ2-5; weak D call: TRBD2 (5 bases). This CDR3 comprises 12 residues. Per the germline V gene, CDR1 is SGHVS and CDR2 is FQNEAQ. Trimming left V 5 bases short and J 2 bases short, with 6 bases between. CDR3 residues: CASSGRQETQYF. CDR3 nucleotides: TGTGCCAGCAGCGGGAGACAAGAGACCCAGTACTTC.

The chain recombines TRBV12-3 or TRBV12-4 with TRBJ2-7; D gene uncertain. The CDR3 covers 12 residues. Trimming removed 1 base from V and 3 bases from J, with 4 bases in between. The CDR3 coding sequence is TGTGCCAGCAGTTTAGTCCTCTACGAGCAGTACTTC. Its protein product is CASSLVLYEQYF.

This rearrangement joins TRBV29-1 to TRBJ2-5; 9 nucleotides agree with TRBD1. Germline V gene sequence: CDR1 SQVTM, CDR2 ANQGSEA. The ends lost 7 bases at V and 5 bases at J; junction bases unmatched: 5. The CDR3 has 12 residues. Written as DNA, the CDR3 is TGCAGCGCGGGACAGGGTACGGAGACCCAGTACTTC. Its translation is CSAGQGTETQYF.

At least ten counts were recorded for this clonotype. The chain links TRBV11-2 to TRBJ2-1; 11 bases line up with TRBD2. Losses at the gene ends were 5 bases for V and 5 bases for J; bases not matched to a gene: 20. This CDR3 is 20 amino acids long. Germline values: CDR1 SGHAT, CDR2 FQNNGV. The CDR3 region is CASSPGTSGRPQTFHNEQFF. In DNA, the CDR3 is TGTGCCAGCAGCCCTGGGACTAGCGGACGACCCCAAACCTTTCACAATGAGCAGTTCTTC.

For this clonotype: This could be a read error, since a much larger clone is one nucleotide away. In nucleotides, the CDR3 is TGCGCCAGCAGCTTGGGTAGCGGGGGAAGCTCCTACGAGCAGTACTTC. Protein sequence: CASSLGSGGSSYEQYF. V usage is TRBV5-1 and J usage is TRBJ2-7; 9 nucleotides match TRBD2. Unmatched junction bases numbered 4, after V lost 0 bases and J lost 0 bases. Germline-derived CDR1 and CDR2 are SGHRS and YFSETQ. The CDR3 is 16 amino acids.

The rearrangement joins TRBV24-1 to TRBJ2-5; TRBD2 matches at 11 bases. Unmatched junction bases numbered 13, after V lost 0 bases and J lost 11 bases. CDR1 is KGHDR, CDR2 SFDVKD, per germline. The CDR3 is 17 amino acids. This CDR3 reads CATSDLRLAGRDNEQYF. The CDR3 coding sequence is TGTGCCACCAGTGATTTGAGACTAGCGGGGCGAGACAATGAGCAGTACTTC.

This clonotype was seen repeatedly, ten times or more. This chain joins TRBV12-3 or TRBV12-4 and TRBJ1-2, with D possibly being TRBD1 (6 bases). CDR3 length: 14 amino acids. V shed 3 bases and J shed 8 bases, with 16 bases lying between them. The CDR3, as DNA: TGTGCCAGCAGTTTTTCCAGTGGGGGGCAAGGCTACACCTTC. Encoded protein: CASSFSSGGQGYTF.

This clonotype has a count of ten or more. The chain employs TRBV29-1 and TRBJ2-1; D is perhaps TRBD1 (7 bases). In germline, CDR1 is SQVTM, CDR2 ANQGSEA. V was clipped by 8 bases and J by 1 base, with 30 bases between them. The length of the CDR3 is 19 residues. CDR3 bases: TGCAGCACATCCCCCACAGCAGGGGGGACAATAACGTCCTACAATGAGCAGTTCTTC. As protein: CSTSPTAGGTITSYNEQFF.

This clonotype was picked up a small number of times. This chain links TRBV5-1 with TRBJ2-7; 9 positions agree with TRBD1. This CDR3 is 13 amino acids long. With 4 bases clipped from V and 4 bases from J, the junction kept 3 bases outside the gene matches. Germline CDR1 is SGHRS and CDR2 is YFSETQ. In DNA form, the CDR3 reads TGCGCCAGCAGCGACAGGGGGGTTTACGAGCAGTACTTC. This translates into CASSDRGVYEQYF. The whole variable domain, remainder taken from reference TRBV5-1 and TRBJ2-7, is KAGVTQTPRYLIKTRGQQVTLSCSPISGHRSVSWYQQTPGQGLQFLFEYFSETQRNKGNFPGRFSGRQFSNSRSEMNVSTLELGDSALYLCASSDRGVYEQYFGPGTRLTVT.

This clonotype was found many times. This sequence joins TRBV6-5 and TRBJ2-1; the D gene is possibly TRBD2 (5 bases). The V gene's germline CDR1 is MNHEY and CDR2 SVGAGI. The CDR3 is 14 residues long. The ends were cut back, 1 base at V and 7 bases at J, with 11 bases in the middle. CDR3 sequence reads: CASSYWTGKNEQFF. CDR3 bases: TGTGCCAGCAGTTACTGGACTGGAAAGAATGAGCAGTTCTTC.

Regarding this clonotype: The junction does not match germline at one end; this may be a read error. The CDR3 sequence is CASRSWSTDTEYF. The DNA for the CDR3 is TGTGCCAGCAGGAGTTGGTCCACAGATACGGAGTATTTT. V usage is TRBV12-3 or TRBV12-4 and J usage is TRBJ2-3; D remains unclear. This CDR3 comprises 13 residues.

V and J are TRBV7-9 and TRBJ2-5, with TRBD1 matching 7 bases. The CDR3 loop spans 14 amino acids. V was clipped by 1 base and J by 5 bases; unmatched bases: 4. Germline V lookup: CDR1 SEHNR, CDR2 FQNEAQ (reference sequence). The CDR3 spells CASSLDRGRETQYF. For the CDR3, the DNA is TGTGCCAGCAGCTTAGACAGGGGTCGGGAGACCCAGTACTTC.

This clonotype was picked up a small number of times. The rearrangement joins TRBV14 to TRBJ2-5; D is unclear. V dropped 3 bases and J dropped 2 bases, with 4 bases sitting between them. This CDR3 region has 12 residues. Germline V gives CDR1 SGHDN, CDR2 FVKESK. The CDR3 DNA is TGTGCCAGCAGCCACCATCAAGAGACCCAGTACTTC. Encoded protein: CASSHHQETQYF.

Written as DNA, the CDR3 is TGCGCCAGCAGCTTCGGACAGAATGAAGCTTTCTTT. Amino acid sequence: CASSFGQNEAFF. J is TRBJ1-1 and V is TRBV5-1; perhaps TRBD1 as D (6 bases). The ends were cut back, 2 bases at V and 7 bases at J, with 9 bases in the middle. The CDR3 covers 12 residues. Per the germline V gene, CDR1 is SGHRS and CDR2 is YFSETQ.

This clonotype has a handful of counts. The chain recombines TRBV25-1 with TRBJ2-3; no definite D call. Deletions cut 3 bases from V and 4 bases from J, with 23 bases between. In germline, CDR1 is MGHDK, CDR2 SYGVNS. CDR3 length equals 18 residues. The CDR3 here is CASSEARATEILADTQYF. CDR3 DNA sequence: TGTGCCAGCAGTGAGGCCCGAGCAACCGAGATCCTAGCAGATACGCAGTATTTT.

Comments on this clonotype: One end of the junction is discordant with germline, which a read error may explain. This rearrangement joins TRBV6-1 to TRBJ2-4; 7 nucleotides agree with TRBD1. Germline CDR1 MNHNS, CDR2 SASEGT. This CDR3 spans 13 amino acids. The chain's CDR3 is CASSEQGTYGQYF. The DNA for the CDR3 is TGCGCCAGCAGTGAACAGGGGACCTACGGGCAGTACTTC.

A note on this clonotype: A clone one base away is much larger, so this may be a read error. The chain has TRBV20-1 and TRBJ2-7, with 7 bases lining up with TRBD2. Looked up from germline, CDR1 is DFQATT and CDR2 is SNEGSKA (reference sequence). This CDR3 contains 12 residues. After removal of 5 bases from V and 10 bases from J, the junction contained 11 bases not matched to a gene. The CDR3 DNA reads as TGCAGTGCTGGACTAGTCTTGGAGATCCAGTACTTC. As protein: CSAGLVLEIQYF.

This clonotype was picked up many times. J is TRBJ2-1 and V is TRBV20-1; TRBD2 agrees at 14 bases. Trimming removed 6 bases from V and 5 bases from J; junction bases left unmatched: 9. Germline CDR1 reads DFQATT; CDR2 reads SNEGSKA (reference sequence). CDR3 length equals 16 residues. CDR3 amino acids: CSALGLAGGKDNEQFF. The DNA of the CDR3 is TGCAGTGCCCTTGGACTAGCGGGAGGTAAAGACAATGAGCAGTTCTTC.

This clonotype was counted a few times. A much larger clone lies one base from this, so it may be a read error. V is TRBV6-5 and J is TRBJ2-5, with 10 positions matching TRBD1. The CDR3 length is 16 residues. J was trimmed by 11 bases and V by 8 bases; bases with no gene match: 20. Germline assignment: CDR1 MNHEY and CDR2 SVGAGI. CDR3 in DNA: TGTGCCAGCGGGACAGGGGCCGCGGGAACCTACAATGAGCAGTACTTC. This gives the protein CASGTGAAGTYNEQYF.

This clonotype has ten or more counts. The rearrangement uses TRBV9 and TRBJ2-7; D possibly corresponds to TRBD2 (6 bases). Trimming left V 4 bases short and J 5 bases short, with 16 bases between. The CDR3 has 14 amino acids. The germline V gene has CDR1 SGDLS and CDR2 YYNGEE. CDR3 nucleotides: TGTGCCAGCAGCCCCACTAGCCGGTTGGACGAGCAGTACTTC. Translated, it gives CASSPTSRLDEQYF.